These 15 T cell receptor beta chains originate from one sample sequenced in a study of CD8 T cells in ankylosing spondylitis. For these TCRs, the target antigens are not known. Findings and limits, study-wide: Characteristic of ankylosing spondylitis blood, it appeared, was a TCR beta motif comprising about eight highly homologous variants.

TCRdb re-derived calls from the 5' RACE reads in MiXCR, one entry per CDR3 protein. The data contain 330,000 or so distinct CDR3 sequences, 6.5% to 10% of them singletons. Sequencing was done on a sample of blood, either unsorted or a sorted T cell fraction (not recorded which). These receptors originate from a male donor with ankylosing spondylitis.

This clonotype was seen repeatedly, ten times or more. The chain joins TRBV7-9 to TRBJ2-1, with 9 bases aligning to TRBD2. V lost 4 bases, J lost 7 bases, and 11 bases stayed unmatched. The CDR3 extends over 16 amino acids. CDR1 and CDR2 (germline): SEHNR, FQNEAQ (reference sequence). The CDR3 protein is CASSSLAGAYRNEQFF. The DNA of the CDR3 is TGTGCCAGCAGCTCTTTAGCGGGAGCATATAGGAATGAGCAGTTCTTC. Combining the CDR3 with reference TRBV7-9 and TRBJ2-1 gives the whole variable domain DTGVSQNPRHKITKRGQNVTFRCDPISEHNRLYWYRQTLGQGPEFLTYFQNEAQLEKSRLLSDRFSAERPKGSFSTLEIQRTEQGDSAMYLCASSSLAGAYRNEQFFGPGTRLTVL.

In its sample, this clonotype was seen a few times. V and J are TRBV6-1 and TRBJ1-1; TRBD1 is a possible D gene (6 bases). The V gene's germline CDR1 is MNHNS and CDR2 SASEGT. This CDR3 contains 14 residues. V was shortened by 7 bases and J by 1 base, with 13 bases between the two germline ends. CDR3 in amino acids: CASNREGWNTEAFF. The DNA for the CDR3 is TGTGCCAGCAACAGGGAGGGGTGGAACACTGAAGCTTTCTTT.

This clonotype was detected only a few times. This chain joins TRBV7-3 and TRBJ2-2; 9 nucleotides match TRBD2. V lost 2 bases and J lost 0; bases outside the gene matches: 1. The CDR3 is made up of 16 amino acids. Germline V CDR1 and CDR2: SGHTA, FQGTGA. The CDR3 DNA is TGTGCCAGCAGCTTACTAGCGGGGACGAACACCGGGGAGCTGTTTTTT. It translates to CASSLLAGTNTGELFF.

V is TRBV5-1 and J is TRBJ2-7, with D perhaps TRBD1 or TRBD2 (6 bases each). Per the germline V gene, CDR1 is SGHRS and CDR2 is YFSETQ. The CDR3 contains 14 residues. V was clipped by 0 bases and J by 5 bases, with 12 bases between them. This CDR3 reads CASSLAGGLDEQYF. The DNA for the CDR3 is TGCGCCAGCAGCTTGGCCGGGGGCCTGGACGAGCAGTACTTC. The complete variable domain, with remaining parts taken from reference TRBV5-1 and TRBJ2-7, reads KAGVTQTPRYLIKTRGQQVTLSCSPISGHRSVSWYQQTPGQGLQFLFEYFSETQRNKGNFPGRFSGRQFSNSRSEMNVSTLELGDSALYLCASSLAGGLDEQYFGPGTRLTVT.

V gene TRBV15 combines with J gene TRBJ2-1, with 9 bases lining up with TRBD1. The CDR3 length is 17 residues. The trim removed 1 base at V and 7 bases at J, leaving 11 bases unmatched. Per germline, CDR1 LNHNV and CDR2 YYDKDF (reference sequence). As DNA, the CDR3 is TGTGCCACCAGCAGAGTACTTAACAGGGGGCGAGATAATGAGCAGTTCTTC. Its protein is CATSRVLNRGRDNEQFF.

There are many counts of this clonotype. V gene TRBV5-1 combines with J gene TRBJ1-1; D is perhaps TRBD1 (6 bases). The germline CDR1 and CDR2 sequences are SGHRS and YFSETQ. There are 15 residues in the CDR3. The V end lost 5 bases, the J end lost 1 base, and 15 bases lay between the germline ends. DNA for the CDR3: TGCGCCAGCAGAATAAACAGGGCTACGAACACTGAAGCTTTCTTT. Residues: CASRINRATNTEAFF.

This clonotype has at least ten counts. The CDR3 loop reads CASSLFPSGSSYNEQFF. In nucleotides, the CDR3 is TGCGCCAGCAGCTTGTTTCCTAGCGGGAGCTCCTACAATGAGCAGTTCTTC. This sequence joins TRBV5-1 and TRBJ2-1, with 10 nucleotides matching TRBD2. V dropped 1 base and J dropped 0; count of bases not matched to a gene: 4. CDR3 length: 17 amino acids. Germline assignment: CDR1 SGHRS and CDR2 YFSETQ. Based on the CDR3 plus reference TRBV5-1 and TRBJ2-1, the full variable domain is KAGVTQTPRYLIKTRGQQVTLSCSPISGHRSVSWYQQTPGQGLQFLFEYFSETQRNKGNFPGRFSGRQFSNSRSEMNVSTLELGDSALYLCASSLFPSGSSYNEQFFGPGTRLTVL.

This clonotype was found many times. CDR3 sequence: CASSPWGQGNSPLHF. The CDR3, as DNA: TGTGCCAGCAGTCCGTGGGGACAGGGGAATTCACCCCTCCACTTT. The chain is built from TRBV12-3 or TRBV12-4 and TRBJ1-6, with 10 bases matching TRBD1. The CDR3 covers 15 residues. V dropped 5 bases and J dropped 7; count of bases not matched to a gene: 5.

V usage is TRBV6-2 or TRBV6-3 and J usage is TRBJ2-7; TRBD2 aligns across 9 bases. CDR3 length: 16 residues. The trim removed 7 bases at V and 2 bases at J, leaving 12 bases unmatched. Looked up from germline, CDR1 is MNHEY and CDR2 is SVGEGT. CDR3 nucleotide sequence: TGTGCCAGCACCCCTAGTAGCGGGAGTGGTACCTACGAGCAGTACTTC. It encodes CASTPSSGSGTYEQYF.

This clonotype occurred a few times. The rearrangement joins TRBV28 to TRBJ1-1; 8 bases agree with TRBD1. The length of the CDR3 is 16 residues. Germline CDR1 reads MDHEN; CDR2 reads SYDVKM. Losses at the gene ends were 5 bases for V and 1 base for J; bases not matched to a gene: 9. The CDR3 spells CASSNKGQVRNTEAFF. In DNA, the CDR3 is TGTGCCAGCAGTAATAAGGGACAGGTCAGGAACACTGAAGCTTTCTTT.

The V gene is TRBV11-2, the J gene TRBJ2-1, with D unclear. V lost 3 bases and J 2 bases, leaving 11 bases between the germline ends. The CDR3 extends over 15 amino acids. CDR1 is SGHAT and CDR2 is FQNNGV in the germline V gene. Here the CDR3 DNA reads TGTGCCAGCAGCTTCCCGGACCTTACCTACAATGAGCAGTTCTTC. It yields the protein CASSFPDLTYNEQFF.

This chain connects TRBV7-3 to TRBJ1-2; D not certain. The CDR3 covers 13 residues. Germline V lookup: CDR1 SGHTA, CDR2 FQGTGA. V lost 3 bases and J lost 1, with 6 bases in between. CDR3 sequence reads: CASSFGFNYGYTF. The CDR3 nucleotides are TGTGCCAGCAGCTTCGGGTTTAACTATGGCTACACCTTC.

This clonotype showed up many times. J is TRBJ1-4 and V is TRBV7-9, with a weak D call TRBD1 (6 bases). Trimming took off 3 bases at V and 8 bases at J, with 16 bases between the two ends. The CDR3 has 15 amino acids. The germline gives CDR1 SEHNR, CDR2 FQNEAQ (reference sequence). CDR3 DNA: TGTGCCAGCAGCTTCTCTACAGGGAGGGTCGAAAAACTGTTTTTT. Translation: CASSFSTGRVEKLFF.

The gene calls are TRBV25-1 and TRBJ2-7; the D gene is possibly TRBD1 (6 bases). There are 15 residues in the CDR3. CDR1 and CDR2 from the germline V gene are MGHDK and SYGVNS. V dropped 8 bases and J dropped 2 bases, with 19 bases sitting between them. In DNA form, the CDR3 reads TGTGCCAGCTCTCTTCAACAGGGAAATACCTACGAGCAGTACTTC. Protein sequence: CASSLQQGNTYEQYF.

This clonotype has more than one count but fewer than ten. The genes are TRBV11-2 and TRBJ2-1, with 7 bases aligning to TRBD1. The CDR3 is 15 residues long. Germline V gene lookup returns CDR1 SGHAT and CDR2 FQNNGV. J lost 8 bases, V lost 2 bases, and 9 bases had no gene match. The CDR3 sequence is CASSLPGTDLHEQFF. CDR3 DNA sequence: TGTGCCAGCAGCTTACCCGGGACAGATCTTCATGAGCAGTTCTTC.